This TCR beta chain was identified during a study of blood T cell repertoires in COVID-19. About the research overall: Material from acute and convalescent COVID-19 was sourced from the United States, Italy and Spain.

The CDR3 has 14 residues. Germline V gene sequence: CDR1 MDHEN, CDR2 SYDVKM. With V trimmed by 5 bases and J by 1 base, 4 bases remained unmatched. As originally analysed: Amplification of reference gene primers was used by the study to estimate nucleated cell counts. Profiling relied on immunoSEQ multiplex PCR, and the TCRdb table lists in-frame clones only, not all of them. D and trimming come from the DNA, and the V and J calls and clone size come from that table. Here the sample spans some 97,000 clones, about nine tenths being singletons. The TCR was taken from a man in his sixties with acute or convalescent COVID-19. The rearrangement joins TRBV28 to TRBJ1-2, with 7 bases identical to TRBD1. The sample was peripheral blood. CDR3: CASSRGGNNYGYTF. The DNA of the CDR3 is TGTGCCAGCAGTCGAGGGGGCAATAACTATGGCTACACCTTC.